This TCR beta chain was sequenced in a study of blood T cell repertoires in COVID-19. Study background: T cells, B-cell-depleted T cells, or PBMCs provided the cDNA or gDNA that served as material.

The ends were cut back, 4 bases at V and 0 bases at J, with 12 bases in the middle. The CDR3 consists of 15 residues. Germline V gene sequence: CDR1 SGHRS, CDR2 YFSETQ. Per the original methods: From reference gene primer amplification, estimates of nucleated cell counts were derived. Profiling relied on immunoSEQ multiplex PCR, and the TCRdb table lists in-frame clones only, not all of them. V, J and clone size are those of that table, while D and trimming were read from the DNA. The top ten hold approximately 14% of the sample, which has tens of thousands of clones, roughly 90% seen once. This receptor was taken from a woman aged 60-75 years with active COVID-19. The chain recombines TRBV5-1 with TRBJ2-3, with D possibly matching TRBD1 (6 bases). The specimen sequenced was peripheral blood. The CDR3 nucleotides are TGCGCCAGCAGCGCGAGACAGGATAGCACAGATACGCAGTATTTT. This translates into CASSARQDSTDTQYF.